These 24 T cell receptor beta chains were sequenced from one sample in a study of early T cells in non-severe SARS-CoV-2 infection. TCRdb recomputed calls from the 5' RACE reads with MiXCR, one row per CDR3 protein. The sample carries about 17,000 distinct CDR3 sequences, about 6% recorded once. Here the sequenced sample was whole blood, taken at baseline. Receptors originate from an adult who was a healthcare worker with PCR-confirmed SARS-CoV-2 infection or an uninfected control (not recorded which).

This clonotype was seen ten or more times. The V call is TRBV6-5, the J call TRBJ2-5; D uncertain. V shed 2 bases and J shed 5 bases, with 18 bases lying between them. This CDR3 contains 16 residues. The germline CDR1 and CDR2 sequences are MNHEY and SVGAGI. The CDR3 spells CASSYDPLRVGETQYF. DNA for the CDR3: TGTGCCAGCAGTTACGACCCCCTACGAGTAGGGGAGACCCAGTACTTC.

In its sample, this clonotype was seen many times. J is TRBJ1-4 and V is TRBV6-4; D call uncertain. Looked up from germline, CDR1 is MRHNA and CDR2 is SNTAGT. There are 14 residues in the CDR3. V dropped 6 bases and J dropped 7 bases, with 15 bases sitting between them. The CDR3 region is CASRAKASTEKLFF. CDR3 nucleotide sequence: TGTGCCAGCAGGGCGAAGGCCAGTACTGAAAAACTGTTTTTT.

The table lists this clonotype with many counts. The chain joins TRBV7-3 to TRBJ2-1; 10 bases line up with TRBD2. Looked up from germline, CDR1 is SGHTA and CDR2 is FQGTGA. V trimming: 5 bases; J trimming: 6 bases; junction bases outside the gene matches: 10. The CDR3 has 16 amino acids. The CDR3 reads CASSPASLAGLNEQFF. In DNA form, the CDR3 reads TGTGCCAGCAGCCCAGCATCACTAGCGGGGCTCAATGAGCAGTTCTTC.

The sample holds many counts of this clonotype. This sequence joins TRBV19 and TRBJ2-4; 7 bases map to TRBD1. This CDR3 has 16 amino acids. Per the germline V gene, CDR1 is LNHDA and CDR2 is SQIVND (reference sequence). V dropped 4 bases and J dropped 2; count of bases not matched to a gene: 8. Here the CDR3 reads CASSTPNRGSKNIQYF. The CDR3 coding sequence is TGTGCCAGTAGTACGCCAAACAGGGGCTCCAAAAACATTCAGTACTTC. Full variable domain (rest looked up from reference TRBV19 and TRBJ2-4): DGGITQSPKYLFRKEGQNVTLSCEQNLNHDAMYWYRQDPGQGLRLIYYSQIVNDFQKGDIAEGYSVSREKKESFPLTVTSAQKNPTAFYLCASSTPNRGSKNIQYFGAGTRLSVL.

This clonotype showed up many times. The chain has TRBV7-2 and TRBJ2-2, with TRBD2 identical over 9 bases. The CDR3 has 15 residues. CDR1 and CDR2 (germline): SGHTA, FQGNSA. J was trimmed by 12 bases and V by 1 base; bases with no gene match: 9. The CDR3 bases are TGTGCCAGCAGCTTAGACCCGACAGGGACTAGCAAGCTGTTTTTT. Translating gives CASSLDPTGTSKLFF.

Ten or more counts support this clonotype. This rearrangement joins TRBV29-1 to TRBJ2-5; the D gene is possibly TRBD2 (5 bases). Germline V gene sequence: CDR1 SQVTM, CDR2 ANQGSEA. The CDR3 extends over 13 amino acids. Trimming shortened V by 3 bases and J by 1 base, and 9 bases separated the two germline ends. CDR3 region: CSVDPSGQETQYF. CDR3 nucleotide sequence: TGCAGCGTTGACCCGAGCGGCCAAGAGACCCAGTACTTC.

Ten or more counts support this clonotype. V usage is TRBV7-2 and J usage is TRBJ1-6; D is uncertain. CDR3 length equals 16 residues. V was trimmed by 1 base and J by 2 bases, leaving 9 bases between them. Germline CDR1 and CDR2: SGHTA and FQGNSA. The CDR3 here is CASSLVPGTYNSPLHF. DNA of the CDR3: TGTGCCAGCAGCTTAGTGCCCGGTACCTATAATTCACCCCTCCACTTT.

The table lists this clonotype with many counts. The chain combines TRBV7-2 with TRBJ2-1; tentative D call: TRBD2 (5 bases). The CDR3 runs to 16 residues. The germline V gene has CDR1 SGHTA and CDR2 FQGNSA. V shed 5 bases and J shed 3 bases, with 17 bases lying between them. The CDR3 DNA reads TGTGCCAGCAGCCAGGATACTCGCCGGGACTACAATGAGCAGTTCTTC. Translating gives CASSQDTRRDYNEQFF. Full variable domain (outside the CDR3, taken from reference TRBV7-2 and TRBJ2-1): GAGVSQSPSNKVTEKGKDVELRCDPISGHTALYWYRQSLGQGLEFLIYFQGNSAPDKSGLPSDRFSAERTGGSVSTLTIQRTQQEDSAVYLCASSQDTRRDYNEQFFGPGTRLTVL.

This clonotype was found many times. The V call is TRBV7-2, the J call TRBJ1-1; D is uncertain. This CDR3 comprises 14 residues. The V end was cut by 3 bases, the J end by 3 bases, with 11 bases between. Per the germline V gene, CDR1 is SGHTA and CDR2 is FQGNSA. CDR3: CASSFNPDDTEAFF. The CDR3 nucleotides are TGTGCCAGCAGCTTTAACCCGGACGACACTGAAGCTTTCTTT.

A word on this clonotype: One base away lies a much larger clone, so this may be a sequencing read error. CDR3 in amino acids: CASSPRTGTKTGELFF. CDR3 coding DNA: TGTGCCAGCAGCCCAAGGACAGGGACGAAAACCGGGGAGCTGTTTTTT. The chain employs TRBV7-9 and TRBJ2-2; TRBD1 agrees at 8 bases. There are 16 residues in the CDR3. Per germline, CDR1 SEHNR and CDR2 FQNEAQ (reference sequence).

The genes are TRBV29-1 and TRBJ2-1, with D possibly matching TRBD1 (5 bases). Trimming took 7 bases from V and 4 from J, leaving 14 bases between them. Germline V gene sequence: CDR1 SQVTM, CDR2 ANQGSEA. This CDR3 contains 13 residues. The CDR3 DNA sequence: TGCAGCGGTGAGGACACCCCTTACAATGAGCAGTTCTTC. It translates to CSGEDTPYNEQFF.

At least ten counts were recorded for this clonotype. The chain employs TRBV12-3 or TRBV12-4 and TRBJ1-1; TRBD1 is a possible D gene (6 bases). Trimming took 3 bases from V and 1 from J, leaving 15 bases between them. The CDR3 loop spans 16 amino acids. For the CDR3, the DNA is TGTGCCAGCAGTTTGGCGGGACACCGATCGAACACTGAAGCTTTCTTT. Its translation: CASSLAGHRSNTEAFF.

This clonotype was recorded many times. The CDR3 is CASSPYNNEQFF. CDR3 DNA: TGTGCCAGCTCACCTTATAACAATGAGCAGTTCTTC. The chain recombines TRBV18 with TRBJ2-1; D is unresolved. There are 12 residues in the CDR3. CDR1 KGHSH and CDR2 LQKENI come from the germline V gene. The germline V and J ends were trimmed by 3 bases and 5 bases, with 5 bases remaining between them.

This clonotype was recorded once. The J gene is TRBJ2-3, the V gene TRBV19; 10 nucleotides agree with TRBD1. CDR1 is LNHDA, CDR2 SQIVND, per germline (reference sequence). The V and J ends lost 5 bases and 5 bases, in that order; junction bases with no gene match: 7. The CDR3 extends over 15 amino acids. This CDR3 is CASSLRQGAGDTQYF. CDR3 nucleotides: TGTGCCAGTAGTCTGAGACAGGGGGCAGGAGATACGCAGTATTTT.

The chain combines TRBV25-1 with TRBJ2-5, with D hard to call. The V end lost 1 base, the J end lost 5 bases, and 17 bases lay between the germline ends. This CDR3 is 16 amino acids long. Germline V CDR1 and CDR2: MGHDK, SYGVNS. As DNA, the CDR3 is TGTGCCAGCAGTGAATCCCGTGGCCGGGTGGTCGAGACCCAGTACTTC. The encoded protein is CASSESRGRVVETQYF.

In this sample, this clonotype turned up many times. The V call is TRBV18, the J call TRBJ2-5; 7 bases fit TRBD1. The trim removed 4 bases at V and 2 bases at J, leaving 4 bases unmatched. CDR1 is KGHSH and CDR2 is LQKENI in the germline V gene. CDR3 length: 14 residues. CDR3 loop: CASSRNRGQETQYF. The CDR3 nucleotides read TGTGCCAGCTCACGCAACAGGGGACAAGAGACCCAGTACTTC.

At least ten counts were recorded for this clonotype. This chain uses TRBV19 with TRBJ2-7; 8 bases fit TRBD1. The CDR3 is 15 amino acids. Germline values: CDR1 LNHDA, CDR2 SQIVND (reference sequence). V shed 5 bases, J shed 1 base, and the junction held 7 bases outside the gene matches. The CDR3 loop is CASSPRGLNSYEQYF. The CDR3 nucleotides read TGTGCCAGTAGTCCCAGGGGGCTTAATTCCTACGAGCAGTACTTC.

The rearrangement joins TRBV6-2 or TRBV6-3 to TRBJ2-2; possibly TRBD2 for D (6 bases). The germline gives CDR1 MNHEY, CDR2 SVGEGT. V was shortened by 0 bases and J by 6 bases, with 11 bases between the two germline ends. The CDR3 runs to 15 residues. The CDR3 loop reads CASSYSIWRAGELFF. As DNA, the CDR3 is TGTGCCAGCAGTTACTCGATATGGAGGGCCGGGGAGCTGTTTTTT.

This clonotype was observed a handful of times. The chain recombines TRBV5-1 with TRBJ1-5; possibly TRBD1 for D (5 bases). CDR3 length: 15 residues. V lost 0 bases and J lost 7, with 14 bases in between. The V gene's germline CDR1 is SGHRS and CDR2 YFSETQ. This CDR3 is CASSLAPGGGQPQHF. As DNA, the CDR3 is TGCGCCAGCAGCTTGGCTCCCGGGGGGGGGCAGCCCCAGCATTTT.

This clonotype has at least ten counts. The chain employs TRBV27 and TRBJ2-5, with a possible D match to TRBD1 (5 bases). The CDR3 is made up of 14 amino acids. In germline, CDR1 is MNHEY, CDR2 SMNVEV (reference sequence). Trimming cost V 5 bases and J 5 bases, with 15 bases left between them. Here the CDR3 reads CASSLQGTRETQYF. For the CDR3, the DNA is TGTGCCAGCAGTCTCCAGGGAACAAGGGAGACCCAGTACTTC.

This clonotype was seen repeatedly, ten times or more. J is TRBJ2-2 and V is TRBV4-1; no firm D call. V was shortened by 0 bases and J by 4 bases, with 6 bases between the two germline ends. The CDR3 is made up of 14 amino acids. From germline, CDR1 is MGHRA and CDR2 YSYEKL. The DNA for the CDR3 is TGCGCCAGCAGCCAAGATCCCGCCACCGGGGAGCTGTTTTTT. Its protein product is CASSQDPATGELFF.

In this sample, this clonotype turned up many times. This chain connects TRBV5-1 to TRBJ2-5, with D hard to call. Germline CDR1 reads SGHRS; CDR2 reads YFSETQ. V lost 1 base and J lost 4, with 14 bases in between. This CDR3 comprises 15 residues. CDR3 sequence: CASSLFLGNGETQYF. CDR3 nucleotides: TGCGCCAGCAGCTTGTTTTTGGGAAATGGAGAGACCCAGTACTTC.

This clonotype has at least ten counts. The chain couples TRBV18 to TRBJ1-6, with D possibly matching TRBD1 (5 bases). The CDR3 covers 16 residues. The germline V and J ends were trimmed by 6 bases and 3 bases, with 15 bases remaining between them. Germline CDR1 and CDR2: KGHSH and LQKENI. CDR3 DNA sequence: TGTGCCAGCTCCCCTCAGGGTCCCCGCTATAATTCACCCCTCCACTTT. Amino acid sequence: CASSPQGPRYNSPLHF.

The chain links TRBV3-1 to TRBJ1-4; D not resolved. The CDR3 covers 12 residues. The V end lost 5 bases, the J end lost 8 bases, and 9 bases lay between the germline ends. From germline, CDR1 is LGHDT and CDR2 YNNKEL (reference sequence). The CDR3 spells CASSEPGEKLFF. The CDR3 DNA reads TGTGCCAGCAGCGAGCCGGGAGAAAAACTGTTTTTT.